This entry describes one T cell receptor (beta chain). What it recognizes is unknown. These donors, healthy bone marrow donors, were studied. These data originate in a study of cytomegalovirus exposure and HLA in healthy donors. In germline, CDR1 is MDHEN, CDR2 SYDVKM. This CDR3 is 16 amino acids long. V lost 5 bases to trimming and J lost 11 bases; unmatched junction nucleotides: 17. Whole-study findings and limits: Later analysis identified several of the most significant clusters that appeared linked to common viral pathogens.

The PCR contained 60 Vbeta and 13 Jbeta primers. Only in-frame clones appear in the TCRdb table, and some are missing; sequencing was by immunoSEQ multiplex PCR. The top ten hold around 1.7% of the sample, which has 140,000 to 150,000 clones, 76% seen once. This TCR was recovered from a middle-aged woman in good health and CMV-seronegative. The chain is built from TRBV28 and TRBJ1-5; TRBD1 agrees at 8 bases. Sequencing was performed on PBMCs. CDR3 sequence reads: CASSQPGQVPQGAQHF. Written as DNA, the CDR3 is TGTGCCAGCAGTCAACCGGGACAGGTCCCTCAAGGAGCCCAGCATTTT. Variable domain in full (rest from reference TRBV28 and TRBJ1-5): DVKVTQSSRYLVKRTGEKVFLECVQDMDHENMFWYRQDPGLGLRLIYFSYDVKMKEKGDIPEGYSVSREKKERFSLILESASTNQTSMYLCASSQPGQVPQGAQHFGDGTRLSIL.